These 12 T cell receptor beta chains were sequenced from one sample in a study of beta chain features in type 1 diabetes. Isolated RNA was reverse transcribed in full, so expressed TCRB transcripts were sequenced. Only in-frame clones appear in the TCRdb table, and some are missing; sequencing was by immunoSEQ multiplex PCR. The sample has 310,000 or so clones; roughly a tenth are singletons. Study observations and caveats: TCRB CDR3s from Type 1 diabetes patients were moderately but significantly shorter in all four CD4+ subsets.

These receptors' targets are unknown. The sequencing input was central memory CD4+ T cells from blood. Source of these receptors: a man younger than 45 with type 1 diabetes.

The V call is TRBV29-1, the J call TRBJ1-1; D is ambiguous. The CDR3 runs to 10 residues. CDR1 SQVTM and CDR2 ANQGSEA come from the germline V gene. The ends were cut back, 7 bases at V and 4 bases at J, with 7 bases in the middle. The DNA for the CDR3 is TGCAGCGCCCGGGGCACTGAAGCTTTCTTT. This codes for CSARGTEAFF.

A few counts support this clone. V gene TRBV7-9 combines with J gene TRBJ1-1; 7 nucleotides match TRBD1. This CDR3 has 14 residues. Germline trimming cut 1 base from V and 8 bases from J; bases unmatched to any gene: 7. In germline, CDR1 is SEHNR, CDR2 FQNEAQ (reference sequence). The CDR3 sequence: CASSLGATGQEAFF. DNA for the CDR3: TGTGCCAGCAGCTTAGGGGCGACGGGACAGGAAGCTTTCTTT. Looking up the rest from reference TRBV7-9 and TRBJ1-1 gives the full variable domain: DTGVSQNPRHKITKRGQNVTFRCDPISEHNRLYWYRQTLGQGPEFLTYFQNEAQLEKSRLLSDRFSAERPKGSFSTLEIQRTEQGDSAMYLCASSLGATGQEAFFGQGTRLTVV.

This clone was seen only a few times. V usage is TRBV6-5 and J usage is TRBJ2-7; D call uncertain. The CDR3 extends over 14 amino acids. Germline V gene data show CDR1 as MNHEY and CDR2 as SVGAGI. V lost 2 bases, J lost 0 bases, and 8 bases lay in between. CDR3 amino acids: CASSYDASSYEQYF. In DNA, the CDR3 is TGTGCCAGCAGTTACGATGCGAGCTCCTACGAGCAGTACTTC.

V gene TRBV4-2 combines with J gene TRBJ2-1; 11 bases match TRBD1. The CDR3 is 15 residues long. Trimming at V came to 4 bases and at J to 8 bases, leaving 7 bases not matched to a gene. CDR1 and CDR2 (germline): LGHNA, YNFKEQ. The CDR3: CASSPEDRGHYEQFF. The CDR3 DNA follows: TGTGCCAGCAGCCCTGAGGACAGGGGGCACTATGAGCAGTTCTTC.

CDR3 DNA sequence: TGTGCCAGCAGTTACGCGGAGGTGGGTTATGGATCACCCCTCCACTTT. As protein: CASSYAEVGYGSPLHF. The gene calls are TRBV6-6 and TRBJ1-6, with unresolved D. V gave up 2 bases and J gave up 10 bases, with 18 bases separating them. CDR1 and CDR2 (germline): MNHNY, SVGAGI (reference sequence). The CDR3 runs 16 residues.

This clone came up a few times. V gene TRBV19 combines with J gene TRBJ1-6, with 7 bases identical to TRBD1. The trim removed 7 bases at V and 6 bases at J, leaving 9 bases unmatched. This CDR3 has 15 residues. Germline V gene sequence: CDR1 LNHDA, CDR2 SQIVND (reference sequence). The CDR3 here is CASTRRGRGNSPLHF. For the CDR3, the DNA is TGTGCCAGTACAAGGAGGGGGCGAGGTAATTCACCCCTCCACTTT.

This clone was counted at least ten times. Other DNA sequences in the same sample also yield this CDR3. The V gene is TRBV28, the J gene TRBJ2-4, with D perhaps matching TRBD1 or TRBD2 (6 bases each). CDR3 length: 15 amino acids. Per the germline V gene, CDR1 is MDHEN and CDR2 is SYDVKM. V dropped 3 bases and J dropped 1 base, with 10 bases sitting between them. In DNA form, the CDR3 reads TGTGCCAGCAGTTTCCCGGGGGCGGCCAAAAACATTCAGTACTTC. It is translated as CASSFPGAAKNIQYF.

The CDR3 nucleotides are TGTGCCATCAGTGAACTTGGCCTTGGGAATGAGCAGTTCTTC. The encoded protein is CAISELGLGNEQFF. The chain uses TRBV10-3 and TRBJ2-1; D ambiguous. The V end lost 3 bases, the J end lost 7 bases, and 13 bases lay between the germline ends. Germline CDR1 is ENHRY and CDR2 is SYGVKD. CDR3 length equals 14 residues.

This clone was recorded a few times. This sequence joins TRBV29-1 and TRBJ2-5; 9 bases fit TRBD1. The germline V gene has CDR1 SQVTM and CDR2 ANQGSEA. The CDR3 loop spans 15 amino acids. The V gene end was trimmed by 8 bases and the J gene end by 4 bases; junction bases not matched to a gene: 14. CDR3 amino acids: CSTSTGTGQRETQYF. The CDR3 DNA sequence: TGCAGCACCTCTACCGGGACAGGGCAGAGAGAGACCCAGTACTTC.

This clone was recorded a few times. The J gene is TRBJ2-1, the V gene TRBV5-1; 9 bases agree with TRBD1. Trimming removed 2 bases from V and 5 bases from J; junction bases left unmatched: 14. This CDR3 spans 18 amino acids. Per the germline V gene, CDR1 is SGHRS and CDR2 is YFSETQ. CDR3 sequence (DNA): TGCGCCAGCAGCTTACAACCCCCGGGACAGGGATCGAACAATGAGCAGTTCTTC. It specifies CASSLQPPGQGSNNEQFF.

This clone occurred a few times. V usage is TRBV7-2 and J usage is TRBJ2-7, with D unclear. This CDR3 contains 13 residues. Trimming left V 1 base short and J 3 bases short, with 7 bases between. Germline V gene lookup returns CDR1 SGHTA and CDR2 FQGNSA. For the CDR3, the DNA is TGTGCCAGCAGCTTAGAGTCGAACTACGAGCAGTACTTC. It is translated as CASSLESNYEQYF.

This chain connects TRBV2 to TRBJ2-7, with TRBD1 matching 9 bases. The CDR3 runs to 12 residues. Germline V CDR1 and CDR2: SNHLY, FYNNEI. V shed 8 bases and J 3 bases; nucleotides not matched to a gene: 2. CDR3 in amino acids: CASGGQGYEQYF. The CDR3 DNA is TGTGCCAGCGGGGGACAGGGCTACGAGCAGTACTTC.